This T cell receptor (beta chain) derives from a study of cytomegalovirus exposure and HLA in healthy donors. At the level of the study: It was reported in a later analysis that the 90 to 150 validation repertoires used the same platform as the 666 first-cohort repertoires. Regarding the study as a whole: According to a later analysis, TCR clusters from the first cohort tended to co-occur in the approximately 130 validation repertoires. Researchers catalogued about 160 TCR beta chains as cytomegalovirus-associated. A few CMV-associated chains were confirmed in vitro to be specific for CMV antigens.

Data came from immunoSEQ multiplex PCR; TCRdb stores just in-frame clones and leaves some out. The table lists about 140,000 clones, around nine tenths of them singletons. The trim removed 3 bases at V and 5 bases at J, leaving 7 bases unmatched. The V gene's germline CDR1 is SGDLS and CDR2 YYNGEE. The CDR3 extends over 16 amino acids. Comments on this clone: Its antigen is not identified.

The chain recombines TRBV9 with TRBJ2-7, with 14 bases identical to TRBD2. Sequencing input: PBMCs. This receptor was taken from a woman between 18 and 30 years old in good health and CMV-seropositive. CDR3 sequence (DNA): TGTGCCAGCAGCGCCCCCGGGACTAGCGGGGGCAACGAGCAGTACTTC. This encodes CASSAPGTSGGNEQYF.